These T cell receptor beta chains were read from a single sample in a study of blood T cells in healthy people across ages. TCRdb fed the 5' RACE reads into MiXCR, producing one record per CDR3 protein. Here the sample spans roughly 800,000 distinct CDR3 sequences, roughly 50% being singletons. The source material was blood. Receptors originate from a man in his thirties or forties in good health. CDR3s include the opening cysteine and the closing phenylalanine or tryptophan. Each record gives: D gene, clone size, J gene, V gene, CDR3 protein, CDR3 DNA. D genes are given only for firm matches. Some rows have no size entry. The others give once, few or many, or a class for an expanded clone.

D: NA
size: NA
J: TRBJ2-1
V: TRBV11-1
CDR3: CASSPQLSVRNEQFF
DNA: TGTGCCAGCAGCCCGCAGCTCAGTGTGAGGAATGAGCAGTTCTTC

D: NA
size: NA
J: TRBJ1-1
V: TRBV20-1
CDR3: CSARVGGMGTEAFF
DNA: TGCAGTGCTAGAGTAGGGGGTATGGGCACTGAAGCTTTCTTT

D: NA
size: few
J: TRBJ2-5
V: TRBV4-1
CDR3: CASSQGSRSAETQYF
DNA: TGCGCCAGCAGCCAAGGGTCCCGGTCTGCTGAGACCCAGTACTTC

D: TRBD1
size: few
J: TRBJ1-2
V: TRBV4-2
CDR3: CASSRTGTGSEGYTF
DNA: TGTGCCAGCAGCCGGACCGGGACAGGGAGTGAGGGCTACACCTTC

D: TRBD2
size: NA
J: TRBJ2-5
V: TRBV5-1
CDR3: CASSLGTSGPQETQYF
DNA: TGCGCCAGCAGCTTGGGAACTAGCGGACCACAAGAGACCCAGTACTTC

D: TRBD2
size: NA
J: TRBJ2-7
V: TRBV7-3
CDR3: CASGTGTSGHEQYF
DNA: TGTGCCAGCGGAACAGGGACTAGCGGACACGAGCAGTACTTC

D: NA
size: few
J: TRBJ2-5
V: TRBV6-5
CDR3: CASSMDSKETQYF
DNA: TGTGCCAGCAGTATGGACAGTAAAGAGACCCAGTACTTC

D: NA
size: many
J: TRBJ2-5
V: TRBV28
CDR3: CASSSSDRETQYF
DNA: TGTGCCAGCAGTTCTTCAGATAGAGAGACCCAGTACTTC

D: NA
size: NA
J: TRBJ1-6
V: TRBV10-3
CDR3: CAISDWERSPLHF
DNA: TGTGCCATCAGTGATTGGGAGCGGTCACCCCTCCACTTT

D: NA
size: NA
J: TRBJ2-7
V: TRBV20-1
CDR3: CSAQGRDRWYEQYF
DNA: TGCAGTGCCCAAGGGAGGGACAGATGGTACGAGCAGTACTTC

D: TRBD2
size: NA
J: TRBJ2-1
V: TRBV9
CDR3: CASSVGAGVNEQFF
DNA: TGTGCCAGCAGCGTAGGTGCGGGAGTCAATGAGCAGTTCTTC

D: NA
size: few
J: TRBJ2-3
V: TRBV20-1
CDR3: CSAPRGTGDTQYF
DNA: TGCAGTGCCCCCCGGGGAACCGGGGATACGCAGTATTTT

D: NA
size: NA
J: TRBJ2-1
V: TRBV6-2/TRBV6-3
CDR3: CASSYSRYNEQFF
DNA: TGTGCCAGCAGTTACTCGCGGTACAATGAGCAGTTCTTC

D: NA
size: few
J: TRBJ2-7
V: TRBV2
CDR3: CASSDGRASYEQYF
DNA: TGTGCCAGCAGTGACGGCAGGGCCTCCTACGAGCAGTACTTC

D: TRBD1
size: few
J: TRBJ1-2
V: TRBV20-1
CDR3: CSANPTGAVSNGYTF
DNA: TGCAGTGCTAACCCAACAGGGGCGGTTTCGAATGGCTACACCTTC

D: NA
size: NA
J: TRBJ1-2
V: TRBV29-1
CDR3: CSVARSLTDNGYTF
DNA: TGCAGCGTTGCAAGAAGCTTGACAGATAATGGCTACACCTTC

D: TRBD1
size: NA
J: TRBJ2-4
V: TRBV12-5
CDR3: CASGLGTDLAKNIQYF
DNA: TGTGCTAGTGGTTTAGGGACAGACTTAGCCAAAAACATTCAGTACTTC

D: NA
size: NA
J: TRBJ2-7
V: TRBV6-2/TRBV6-3
CDR3: CASSYQSGSYEQYF
DNA: TGTGCCAGCAGTTATCAGTCAGGGTCCTACGAGCAGTACTTC

D: NA
size: few
J: TRBJ2-7
V: TRBV7-9
CDR3: CASSTGTRNEQYF
DNA: TGTGCCAGCAGCACCGGGACCAGGAACGAGCAGTACTTC

D: TRBD1
size: NA
J: TRBJ2-7
V: TRBV15
CDR3: CATSRGRGSEQYF
DNA: TGTGCCACCAGCAGGGGCAGGGGGTCTGAGCAGTACTTC

D: NA
size: NA
J: TRBJ2-1
V: TRBV10-3
CDR3: CAISESTRDLRAGQFF
DNA: TGTGCCATCAGTGAGTCGACTCGGGACTTGCGAGCGGGGCAGTTCTTC

D: TRBD2
size: NA
J: TRBJ2-1
V: TRBV7-2
CDR3: CASSGGLGNYKEQFF
DNA: TGTGCTAGCAGCGGAGGACTAGGAAATTACAAGGAGCAGTTCTTC

D: TRBD2
size: NA
J: TRBJ2-7
V: TRBV7-2
CDR3: CASSSPAGLAGGYEQYF
DNA: TGTGCCAGCAGCTCGCCGGCGGGACTAGCGGGAGGGTACGAGCAGTACTTC

D: TRBD2
size: NA
J: TRBJ2-1
V: TRBV29-1
CDR3: CSVVVLAGREQFF
DNA: TGCAGCGTTGTGGTCCTAGCGGGACGTGAGCAGTTCTTC

D: NA
size: NA
J: TRBJ2-5
V: TRBV16
CDR3: CASSQLGLQGETQYF
DNA: TGTGCCAGCAGCCAATTGGGTCTTCAGGGAGAGACCCAGTACTTC

D: TRBD1
size: NA
J: TRBJ1-2
V: TRBV6-5
CDR3: CASRPGQGAGYGYTF
DNA: TGTGCCAGCAGGCCGGGACAGGGGGCGGGCTATGGCTACACCTTC

D: TRBD2
size: NA
J: TRBJ2-3
V: TRBV2
CDR3: CASNSGRGGADTQYF
DNA: TGTGCCAGCAATTCCGGGCGGGGGGGAGCAGATACGCAGTATTTT

D: NA
size: NA
J: TRBJ1-1
V: TRBV20-1
CDR3: CSLDPNTNTEAFF
DNA: TGCAGTCTTGACCCTAACACGAACACTGAAGCTTTCTTT

D: NA
size: NA
J: TRBJ2-3
V: TRBV7-9
CDR3: CASSLPGRTDTQYF
DNA: TGTGCCAGCAGCCTCCCCGGGCGCACAGATACGCAGTATTTT

D: TRBD1
size: NA
J: TRBJ2-1
V: TRBV12-3/TRBV12-4
CDR3: CASSPQGVYNEQFF
DNA: TGTGCCAGCAGTCCGCAGGGGGTCTACAATGAGCAGTTCTTC

D: TRBD2
size: NA
J: TRBJ2-3
V: TRBV20-1
CDR3: CSASLELATDTQYF
DNA: TGCAGTGCTAGCTTGGAACTAGCGACAGATACGCAGTATTTT

D: NA
size: NA
J: TRBJ1-2
V: TRBV6-5
CDR3: CASSSRGARYGYTF
DNA: TGTGCCAGCAGTTCCCGCGGGGCCCGCTATGGCTACACCTTC

D: TRBD1
size: NA
J: TRBJ1-6
V: TRBV2
CDR3: CASSVEDRGNSPLHF
DNA: TGTGCCAGCAGCGTGGAGGACAGGGGAAATTCACCCCTCCACTTT

D: TRBD1
size: NA
J: TRBJ1-4
V: TRBV7-8
CDR3: CASSQAVGQDMQLFF
DNA: TGTGCCAGCAGCCAGGCAGTCGGACAGGATATGCAACTGTTTTTT

D: NA
size: NA
J: TRBJ2-1
V: TRBV5-5
CDR3: CAGSGGGAYNEQFF
DNA: TGTGCCGGCTCAGGAGGGGGGGCCTACAATGAGCAGTTCTTC

D: NA
size: NA
J: TRBJ2-2
V: TRBV21-1
CDR3: CGSSPGLAGRGGGELFF
DNA: TGTGGCAGCAGTCCGGGACTAGCGGGCCGTGGGGGCGGGGAGCTGTTTTTT

D: NA
size: NA
J: TRBJ2-3
V: TRBV20-1
CDR3: CSASPTWGLAVPDTQYF
DNA: TGCAGTGCTAGCCCGACCTGGGGGCTAGCGGTACCAGATACGCAGTATTTT

D: TRBD1
size: NA
J: TRBJ1-1
V: TRBV3-1
CDR3: CASSQEDRVTEAFF
DNA: TGTGCCAGCAGCCAAGAGGACAGGGTTACTGAAGCTTTCTTT

D: TRBD1
size: once
J: TRBJ2-5
V: TRBV10-1
CDR3: CASSDYRTGFRETQYF
DNA: TGCGCCAGCAGTGATTACAGGACAGGTTTTCGAGAGACCCAGTACTTC

D: NA
size: NA
J: TRBJ1-1
V: TRBV18
CDR3: CASSQGNTGLGTEAFF
DNA: TGTGCCAGCTCACAAGGAAATACAGGTTTAGGCACTGAAGCTTTCTTT

D: NA
size: NA
J: TRBJ2-5
V: TRBV28
CDR3: CASSPWGDQETQYF
DNA: TGTGCCAGCAGTCCCTGGGGGGACCAAGAGACCCAGTACTTC

D: NA
size: NA
J: TRBJ1-2
V: TRBV12-3/TRBV12-4
CDR3: CASSLGPGGASRGYTF
DNA: TGTGCCAGCAGTTTAGGTCCAGGAGGGGCTAGTCGAGGCTACACCTTC

D: TRBD2
size: NA
J: TRBJ2-1
V: TRBV29-1
CDR3: CSVEAGGDEQFF
DNA: TGCAGCGTTGAAGCGGGAGGCGATGAGCAGTTCTTC

D: TRBD1
size: few
J: TRBJ2-1
V: TRBV20-1
CDR3: CSARRDRGQYNEQFF
DNA: TGCAGTGCTAGGCGGGACAGGGGACAATACAATGAGCAGTTCTTC

D: TRBD2
size: NA
J: TRBJ2-1
V: TRBV20-1
CDR3: CSARDDGGAGEQFF
DNA: TGCAGTGCTAGAGATGACGGGGGGGCAGGCGAGCAGTTCTTC

D: NA
size: once
J: TRBJ2-7
V: TRBV12-3/TRBV12-4
CDR3: CASSIQGLPYEQYF
DNA: TGTGCCAGCAGTATCCAAGGACTTCCCTACGAGCAGTACTTC

D: TRBD1
size: NA
J: TRBJ2-7
V: TRBV29-1
CDR3: CSVDQGETYEQYF
DNA: TGCAGCGTTGACCAGGGGGAAACCTACGAGCAGTACTTC

D: NA
size: NA
J: TRBJ1-2
V: TRBV20-1
CDR3: CSAPGTYGYTF
DNA: TGCAGTGCTCCTGGGACTTATGGCTACACCTTC